This T cell receptor beta chain is drawn from a study of human T cells and chemical hapten exposure. Study information: Patients got weekly scalp diphenylcyclopropenone doses over the approximately 24-week study. Per-sample TCR yield variation was attributed mainly to small pooled library volume differences.

Trimming removed 2 bases from V and 4 bases from J; junction bases left unmatched: 7. Germline values: CDR1 GTSNPN, CDR2 SVGIG (reference sequence). The CDR3 contains 16 residues. This clonotype appeared many times. TCRdb fed the RACE reads into MiXCR, producing one record per CDR3 protein. The table records just over 80,000 distinct CDR3 sequences, around 10% of them present only once. The time point here: patch test 1, 2 weeks after DPC sensitization. Specified treatment: therapeutic diphenylcyclopropenone sensitization with weekly scalp DPC. The rearrangement joins TRBV30 to TRBJ2-7; the match to TRBD2 covers 14 bases. The sequence was collected from a woman aged 45-65 years with alopecia areata. Some clones in this sample may be carry-over from other donors' samples. The specimen comprised whole blood, sampled in connection with sensitization to the hapten diphenylcyclopropenone (DPC). CDR3 residues: CAWSRGTSGGLYEQYF. CDR3 nucleotides: TGTGCCTGGAGTCGTGGGACTAGCGGGGGTTTGTACGAGCAGTACTTC.